The rows below give T cell receptor beta chains drawn from one sample of a study of T cell responses to AZD1222 COVID-19 vaccine. Using immunoSEQ multiplex PCR, the repertoire was profiled, and TCRdb retains in-frame clones only, with some absent. This table has just under 90,000 clones, 85% to 90% appearing once. Sequencing was performed on peripheral blood, taken on day 0 of MenACWY control vaccination. The receptors were gathered from an adult in good health. The CDR3 runs from the conserved cysteine through the conserved F or W. A D gene is named only where the DNA matches it firmly. The size of a clone is reported for some rows only, either as once, few or many, or as a class for expanded clones.

length	V	D	J	size	CDR3	DNA
13	TRBV25-1	-	TRBJ1-1	-	CASTETGPPEAFF	TGTGCCAGTACCGAGACGGGACCACCTGAAGCTTTCTTT
15	TRBV9	-	TRBJ1-6	-	CASSVATGGNSPLHF	TGTGCCAGCAGCGTAGCCACAGGAGGGAATTCACCCCTCCACTTT
16	TRBV5-1	TRBD1	TRBJ1-2	few	CASSDQRVQGRHGYTF	TGCGCCAGCAGTGATCAAAGGGTACAGGGGCGCCATGGCTACACCTTC
12	TRBV28	-	TRBJ1-1	-	CASVGRDTEAFF	TGTGCCAGCGTCGGACGGGACACTGAAGCTTTCTTT
15	TRBV19	TRBD1	TRBJ1-2	few	CASRGDRASNYGYTF	TGTGCCAGTAGGGGGGACAGGGCGTCTAACTATGGCTACACCTTC
14	TRBV27	TRBD1	TRBJ2-7	-	CASSSRDSSYEQYF	TGTGCCAGCAGTTCCCGGGACAGCTCCTACGAGCAGTACTTC
16	TRBV9	TRBD2	TRBJ2-3	once	CASSVGNSGGTDTQYF	TGTGCCAGCAGCGTAGGTAATAGCGGGGGGACAGATACGCAGTATTTT
14	TRBV9	-	TRBJ2-7	-	CASSKSTGEGEQYF	TGTGCCAGCAGTAAATCGACAGGGGAGGGCGAGCAGTACTTC
12	TRBV7-3	TRBD1	TRBJ1-1	-	CASSPGTGEAFF	TGTGCCAGCAGCCCCGGGACAGGTGAGGCTTTCTTT
12	TRBV6-5	-	TRBJ1-1	-	CASSTGGTEAFF	TGTGCCAGCAGTACAGGCGGGACTGAAGCTTTCTTT
12	TRBV7-9	-	TRBJ1-2	-	CASSPYNYGYTF	TGTGCCAGCAGCCCCTATAACTATGGCTACACCTTC
15	TRBV3-1/TRBV3-2	-	TRBJ1-5	-	CASSQDSGGGQPQHF	TGTGCCAGCAGCCAAGATTCCGGGGGTGGTCAGCCCCAGCATTTT
14	TRBV30	-	TRBJ1-5	-	CALSRDMVIQPQHF	TGTGCCTTGTCCCGGGACATGGTGATTCAGCCCCAGCATTTT
16	TRBV5-1	TRBD2	TRBJ2-5	-	CASSPGLAGGQKTQYF	TGCGCCAGCAGCCCGGGACTAGCGGGGGGGCAGAAGACCCAGTACTTC
15	TRBV3-1/TRBV3-2	-	TRBJ1-1	few	CASSQSSGQRAEAFF	TGTGCCAGCAGCCAATCATCCGGGCAGCGAGCTGAAGCTTTCTTT
18	TRBV28	TRBD1	TRBJ2-6	-	CASSLVGQGVRGANVLTF	TGTGCCAGCAGTTTAGTGGGACAGGGGGTAAGAGGGGCCAACGTCCTGACTTTC
15	TRBV5-1	TRBD2	TRBJ2-5	once	CASSFLTSGGETQYF	TGCGCCAGCAGCTTCCTGACTAGCGGGGGCGAGACCCAGTACTTC
16	TRBV5-1	-	TRBJ2-5	-	CASSLGPGLNQETQYF	TGCGCCAGCAGCTTGGGACCCGGCCTAAACCAAGAGACCCAGTACTTC
15	TRBV4-2	-	TRBJ1-5	-	CASSQEASFGQPQHF	TGTGCCAGCAGCCAAGAGGCCTCCTTCGGGCAGCCCCAGCATTTT
13	TRBV19	TRBD2	TRBJ2-7	-	CASSTGLAYEQYF	TGTGCCAGTAGTACGGGACTAGCTTACGAGCAGTACTTC
17	TRBV6-2/TRBV6-3	TRBD2	TRBJ2-3	-	CASSYPTTSGSTDTQYF	TGTGCCAGCAGTTACCCTACGACTAGCGGGAGCACAGATACGCAGTATTTT
14	TRBV19	-	TRBJ2-2	-	CASSIGQATGELFF	TGTGCCAGTAGTATAGGGCAGGCCACCGGGGAGCTGTTTTTT
15	TRBV6-2/TRBV6-3	TRBD1	TRBJ2-7	-	CASSYSGTGRREQYF	TGTGCCAGCAGTTACTCAGGGACAGGGCGGAGAGAGCAGTACTTC
17	TRBV5-1	-	TRBJ2-5	-	CASSLVRSGDTRGTQYF	TGCGCCAGCAGCTTGGTGAGGAGCGGGGACACGCGGGGGACCCAGTACTTC
18	TRBV2	-	TRBJ1-6	-	CASSALPTGRVDNSPLHF	TGTGCCAGCAGTGCCCTACCCACAGGGAGGGTCGATAATTCACCCCTCCACTTT
10	TRBV28	-	TRBJ1-2	-	CASSANGYTF	TGTGCCAGCAGTGCTAATGGCTACACCTTC
15	TRBV2	TRBD2	TRBJ2-1	-	CASRAGLAGGREQFF	TGTGCCAGCAGGGCGGGACTAGCGGGGGGGAGAGAGCAGTTCTTC
13	TRBV5-6	-	TRBJ1-2	-	CASSLGREYGYTF	TGTGCCAGCAGCTTGGGAAGGGAGTATGGCTACACCTTC